Listed below are T cell receptor beta chains from one sample, sequenced in a study of blood T cell repertoires in COVID-19. Assay used: immunoSEQ multiplex PCR; TCRdb lists only in-frame clones, some missing. The sample shows 300,000 to 350,000 clones, approximately 87% of them seen only once. Input material: peripheral blood. The receptors stem from a woman aged 25 to 39 with COVID-19, enrolled during active disease. CDR3s leave out the opening cysteine and the closing phenylalanine or tryptophan. Each record gives: V gene, J gene, CDR3 protein.

TRBV7-9	TRBJ1-1	ASSLSRGVTEAF
TRBV5-4	TRBJ2-5	ASSLKLGSQETQY
TRBV19	TRBJ2-5	ASSPRTGGTRRQETQY
TRBV30	TRBJ1-4	AWSTGKGEKLF
TRBV7-2	TRBJ1-5	ASSSRTGRFAQPQH
TRBV10-3	TRBJ1-3	AIRVQGAGNTIY
TRBV27	TRBJ2-1	ASSLSHGYNEQF
TRBV11-2	TRBJ2-1	ASSSREGERYNEQF
TRBV12-3/TRBV12-4	TRBJ2-7	ASSFSGYEQY
TRBV6-1	TRBJ1-5	ASSEVWQGGWSQPQH
TRBV11-2	TRBJ2-7	ASSLGTAPYEQY
TRBV27	TRBJ1-6	ASSPNLGTGGSPLH
TRBV18	TRBJ1-2	ASSPLVGGSDGYT
TRBV10-3	TRBJ2-5	ATSDPGGRPQETQY
TRBV2	TRBJ2-6	ASREQGSGANVLT
TRBV28	TRBJ1-5	ASSFNRGPSDQPQH
TRBV19	TRBJ1-1	ASSIATGGHAEAF
TRBV29-1	TRBJ2-3	SAEESGNTQY
TRBV18	TRBJ1-3	ASSPGLASGNTIY
TRBV5-1	TRBJ2-3	ASSSAVSSGRRTYTQY
TRBV25-1	TRBJ1-4	ASSEYLILEGREKLF
TRBV19	TRBJ2-1	ASHEGGPTYNEQF
TRBV29-1	TRBJ2-7	SVEVGGPAYEQY
TRBV6-1	TRBJ2-1	ASSEVGTGDVEQF